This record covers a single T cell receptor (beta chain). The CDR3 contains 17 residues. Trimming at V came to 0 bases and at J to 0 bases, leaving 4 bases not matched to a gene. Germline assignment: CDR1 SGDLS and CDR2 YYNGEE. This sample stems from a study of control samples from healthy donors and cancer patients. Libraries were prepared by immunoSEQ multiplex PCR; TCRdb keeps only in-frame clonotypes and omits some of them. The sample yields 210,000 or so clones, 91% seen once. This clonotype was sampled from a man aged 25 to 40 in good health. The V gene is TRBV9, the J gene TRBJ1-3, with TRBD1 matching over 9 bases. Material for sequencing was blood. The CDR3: CASSVAGTGRSGNTIYF. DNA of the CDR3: TGTGCCAGCAGCGTAGCAGGGACAGGGCGCTCTGGAAACACCATATATTTT.